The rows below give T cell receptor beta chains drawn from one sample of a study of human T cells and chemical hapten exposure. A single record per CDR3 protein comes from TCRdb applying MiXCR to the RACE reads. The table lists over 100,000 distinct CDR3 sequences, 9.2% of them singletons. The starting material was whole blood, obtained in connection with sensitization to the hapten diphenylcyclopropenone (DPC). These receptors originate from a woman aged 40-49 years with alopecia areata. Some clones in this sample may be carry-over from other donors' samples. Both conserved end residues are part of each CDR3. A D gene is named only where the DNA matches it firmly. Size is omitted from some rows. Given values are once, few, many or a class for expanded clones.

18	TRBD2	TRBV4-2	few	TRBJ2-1	TGTGCCAGCAGCCAAGACCCCGCTGCCTGGACTAGAGACTATGAGCAGTTCTTC	CASSQDPAAWTRDYEQFF
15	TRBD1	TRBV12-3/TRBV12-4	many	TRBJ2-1	TGTGCCAGCAAGGGCCGGGGGACAGGGGGCTATGAGCAGTTCTTC	CASKGRGTGGYEQFF
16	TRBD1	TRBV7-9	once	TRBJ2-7	TGTGCCAGCAGCCTCTCCCCCGGACAGGGAATGTACGAGCAGTACTTC	CASSLSPGQGMYEQYF
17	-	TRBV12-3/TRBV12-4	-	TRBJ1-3	TGTGCCAGCAGTTTATGGGGAGCCAGTAACTCTGGAAACACCATATATTTT	CASSLWGASNSGNTIYF
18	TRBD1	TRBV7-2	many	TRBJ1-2	TGTGCCAGCAGCTTAGGGGACAGACATAGACAGACCAACTATGGCTACACCTTC	CASSLGDRHRQTNYGYTF
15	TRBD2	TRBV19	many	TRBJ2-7	TGTGCCAGTAGTAGCCAGCGGGGGGCCTCCTACGAGCAGTACTTC	CASSSQRGASYEQYF
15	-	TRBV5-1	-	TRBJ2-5	TGCGCCAGCAGCCGGGGAGGACTAAGCCTGGAGACCCAGTACTTC	CASSRGGLSLETQYF
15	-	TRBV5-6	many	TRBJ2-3	TGTGCCAGCAGCCCGACCGGGACTCCCACAGATACGCAGTATTTT	CASSPTGTPTDTQYF
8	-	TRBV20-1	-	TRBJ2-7	TGCAGTGTGGGCAAGCAGTACTTC	CSVGKQYF
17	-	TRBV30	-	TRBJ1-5	TGTGCCTGGAGTCCCGCGAGGGGGGACGGGAGCAATCAGCCCCAGCATTTT	CAWSPARGDGSNQPQHF
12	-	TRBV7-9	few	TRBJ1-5	TGTGCCAGCCAAGGGAGCAATCAGCCCCAGCATTTT	CASQGSNQPQHF
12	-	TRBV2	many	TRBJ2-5	TGTGCCAGCAAGGGGTACCAAGAGACCCAGTACTTC	CASKGYQETQYF
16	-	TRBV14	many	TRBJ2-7	TGTGCCAGCAAACCCCTCCCCACGGGGACCTCCTACGAGCAGTACTTC	CASKPLPTGTSYEQYF
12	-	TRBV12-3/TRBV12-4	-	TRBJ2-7	TGTGCCAGCAGTTTCCGCAGCGTCGAGCAGTACTTC	CASSFRSVEQYF
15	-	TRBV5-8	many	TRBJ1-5	TGTGCCAGCAGCTTGGGACGGACCGGCGGTCAGCCCCAGCATTTT	CASSLGRTGGQPQHF
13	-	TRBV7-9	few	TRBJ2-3	TGTGCCAGCAGCCCTAGAGCTCGGGATACGCAGTATTTT	CASSPRARDTQYF
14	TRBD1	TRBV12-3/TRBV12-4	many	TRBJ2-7	TGTGCCAGCACCACAGGGGGGTACTCCTACGAGCAGTACTTC	CASTTGGYSYEQYF
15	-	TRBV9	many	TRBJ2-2	TGTGCCAGCAGCGTAGGGGGAATGGACACCGGGGAGCTGTTTTTT	CASSVGGMDTGELFF
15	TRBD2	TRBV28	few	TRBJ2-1	TGTGCCAGCAGGTCGGGCAGCGGGGGGGAAGATGAGCAGTTCTTC	CASRSGSGGEDEQFF
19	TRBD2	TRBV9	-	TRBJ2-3	TGTGCCAGCAGCGTAGTGGGGGCTAGCGGGGGAGTAAGGACAGATACGCAGTATTTT	CASSVVGASGGVRTDTQYF
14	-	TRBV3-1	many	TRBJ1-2	TGTGCCAGCAGCCAAGATGTGGGTCACTATGGCTACACCTTC	CASSQDVGHYGYTF
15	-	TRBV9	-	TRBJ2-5	TGTGCCAGCAGCCCACGCGGGGTAAACCAAGAGACCCAGTACTTC	CASSPRGVNQETQYF
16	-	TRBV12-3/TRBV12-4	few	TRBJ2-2	TGTGCCAGCAGCCGCATTCTGGCAGGATTCACCGGGGAGCTGTTTTTT	CASSRILAGFTGELFF
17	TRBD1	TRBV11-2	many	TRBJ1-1	TGTGCCAGCAGTGAACAGTTGGACAGGGGCGGGAACACTGAAGCTTTCTTT	CASSEQLDRGGNTEAFF
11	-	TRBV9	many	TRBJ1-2	TGTGCCAGCAGCCACAACTATGGCTACACCTTC	CASSHNYGYTF
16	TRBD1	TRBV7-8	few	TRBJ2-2	TGTGCCAGCAGCCCGACGACAGGGCGATCGTACGGGGAGCTGTTTTTT	CASSPTTGRSYGELFF
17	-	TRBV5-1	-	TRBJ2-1	TGCGCCAGCAGCTTGGCCCCTGGGTCAGGGCGATACAATGAGCAGTTCTTC	CASSLAPGSGRYNEQFF
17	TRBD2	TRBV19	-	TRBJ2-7	TGTGCCAGTTCCGTCTCGTCTTTAGCGGGGGAGGGCTACGAGCAGTACTTC	CASSVSSLAGEGYEQYF
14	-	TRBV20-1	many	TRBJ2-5	TGCAGTGCTAGAGAAGACAGTACTGAAGAGACCCAGTACTTC	CSAREDSTEETQYF
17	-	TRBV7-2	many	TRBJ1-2	TGTGCCAGCAGCTCCCCAACCCGGGGGCGGTTTTACTATGGCTACACCTTC	CASSSPTRGRFYYGYTF
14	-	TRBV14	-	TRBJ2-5	TGTGCCAGCAGCCCCCTGGGGGTCCAAGGGACCCAGTACTTC	CASSPLGVQGTQYF
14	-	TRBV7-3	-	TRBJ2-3	TGTGCCAGCAGCCCCCAACACAGCACAGATACGCAGTATTTT	CASSPQHSTDTQYF
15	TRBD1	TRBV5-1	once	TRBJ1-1	TGCGCCAGCAGCCTGGACAGGACGATGAACACTGAAGCTTTCTTT	CASSLDRTMNTEAFF
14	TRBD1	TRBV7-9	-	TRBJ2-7	TGTGCCAGCAGCCGGGGACAGGGGAGCGACGAGCAGTACTTC	CASSRGQGSDEQYF
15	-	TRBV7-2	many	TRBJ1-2	TGTGCCAGCAGCTTCGAACCCCAAAAAAAAGGCGGCTACACCTTC	CASSFEPQKKGGYTF
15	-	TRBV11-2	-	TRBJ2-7	TGTGCCAGCAGCTTAGCCGGGACCGACCAGGGAGAGCAGTACTTC	CASSLAGTDQGEQYF
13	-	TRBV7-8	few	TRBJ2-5	TGTGCCAGCAGCCCCCGGACGGGTGAGACCCAGTACTTC	CASSPRTGETQYF
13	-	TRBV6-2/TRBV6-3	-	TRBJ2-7	TGTGCCAGCAGAGACATTCTCTCCTACGAGCAGTACTTC	CASRDILSYEQYF
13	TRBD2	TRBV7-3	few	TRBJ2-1	TGTGCCAGCAGCCTTAGCGGGTACAATGAGCAGTTCTTC	CASSLSGYNEQFF
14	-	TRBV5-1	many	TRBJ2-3	TGCGCCAGCAGCAATGTACAGGGAGGAGATACGCAGTATTTT	CASSNVQGGDTQYF
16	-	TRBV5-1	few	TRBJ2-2	TGCGCCAGCAGCTTGGATAATGGCGGGAACACCGGGGAGCTGTTTTTT	CASSLDNGGNTGELFF
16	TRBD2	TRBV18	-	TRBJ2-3	TGTGCCAGCTCACCCGTGAGACTAGCGGGCCCAGATACGCAGTATTTT	CASSPVRLAGPDTQYF
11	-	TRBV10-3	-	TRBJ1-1	TGTGCCATCAGTCAGAACACTGAAGCTTTCTTT	CAISQNTEAFF
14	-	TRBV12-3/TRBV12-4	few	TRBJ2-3	TGTGCCAGCAGTTTCGCCCCAGGGGCAGATACGCAGTATTTT	CASSFAPGADTQYF
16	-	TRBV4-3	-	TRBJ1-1	TGCGCCAGCAGCCAAGATCACGGCGGCCGGTGGGCTGAAGCTTTCTTT	CASSQDHGGRWAEAFF